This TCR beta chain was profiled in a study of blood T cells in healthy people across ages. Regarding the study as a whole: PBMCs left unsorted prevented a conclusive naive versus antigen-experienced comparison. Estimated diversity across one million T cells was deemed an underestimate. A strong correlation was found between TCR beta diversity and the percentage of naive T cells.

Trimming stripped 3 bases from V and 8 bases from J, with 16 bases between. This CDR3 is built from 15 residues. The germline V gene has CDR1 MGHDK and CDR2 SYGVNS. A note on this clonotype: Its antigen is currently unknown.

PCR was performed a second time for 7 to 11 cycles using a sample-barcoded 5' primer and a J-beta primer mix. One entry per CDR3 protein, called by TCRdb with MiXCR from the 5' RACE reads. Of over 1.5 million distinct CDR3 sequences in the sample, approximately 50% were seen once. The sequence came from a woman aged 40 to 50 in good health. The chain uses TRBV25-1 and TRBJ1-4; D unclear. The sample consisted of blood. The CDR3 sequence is CASSDNRALSEKLFF. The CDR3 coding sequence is TGTGCCAGCAGTGACAACCGGGCCTTATCGGAAAAACTGTTTTTT.